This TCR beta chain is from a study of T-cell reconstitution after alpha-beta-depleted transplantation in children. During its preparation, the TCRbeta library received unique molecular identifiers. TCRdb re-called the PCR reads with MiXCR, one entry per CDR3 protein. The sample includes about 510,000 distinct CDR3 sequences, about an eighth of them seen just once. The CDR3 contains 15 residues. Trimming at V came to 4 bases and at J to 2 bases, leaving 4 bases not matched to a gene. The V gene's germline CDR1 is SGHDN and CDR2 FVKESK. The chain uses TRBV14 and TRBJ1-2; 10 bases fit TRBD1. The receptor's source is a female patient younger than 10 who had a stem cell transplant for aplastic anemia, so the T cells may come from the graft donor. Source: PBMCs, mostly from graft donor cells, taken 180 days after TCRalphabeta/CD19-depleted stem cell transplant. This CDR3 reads CASSRLGQGNYGYTF. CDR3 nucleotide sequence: TGTGCCAGCAGCCGGCTGGGACAGGGGAACTATGGCTACACCTTC.